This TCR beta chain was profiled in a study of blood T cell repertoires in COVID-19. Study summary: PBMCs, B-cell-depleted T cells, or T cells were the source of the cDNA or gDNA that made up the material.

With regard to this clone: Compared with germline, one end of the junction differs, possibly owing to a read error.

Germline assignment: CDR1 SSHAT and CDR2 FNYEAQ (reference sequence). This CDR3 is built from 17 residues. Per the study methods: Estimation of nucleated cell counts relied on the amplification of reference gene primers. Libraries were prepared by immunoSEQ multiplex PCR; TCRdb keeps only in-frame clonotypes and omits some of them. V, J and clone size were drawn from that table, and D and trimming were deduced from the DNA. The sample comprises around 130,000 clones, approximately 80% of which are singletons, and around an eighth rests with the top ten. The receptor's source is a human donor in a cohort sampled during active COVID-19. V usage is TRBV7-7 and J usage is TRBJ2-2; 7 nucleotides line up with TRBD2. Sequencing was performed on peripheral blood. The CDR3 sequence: CASSLGAGVGNTGELFF. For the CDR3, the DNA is TGTGCTAGCAGCTTAGGCGCGGGAGTGGGTAACACCGGGGAGCTGTTTTTT. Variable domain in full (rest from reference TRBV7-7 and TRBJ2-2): GAGVSQSPRYKVTKRGQDVTLRCDPISSHATLYWYQQALGQGPEFLTYFNYEAQPDKSGLPSDRFSAERPEGSISTLTIQRTEQRDSAMYRCASSLGAGVGNTGELFFGEGSRLTVL.